This entry lists 9 T cell receptor beta chains sequenced from one sample in a study of CD8+ T cells in alopecia areata. RNA was isolated and reverse transcribed to cDNA, the sequencing template. Using immunoSEQ multiplex PCR, the repertoire was profiled, and TCRdb retains in-frame clones only, with some absent. The table lists just over 20,000 clones, roughly two thirds of them singletons. CD25+CD127- cells were obtained by sorting CD4+ cells, for roughly 5 patients. Sequenced material: CD4+ Tregs sorted from blood. These receptors were obtained from a human donor with alopecia areata.

V gene TRBV10-1 combines with J gene TRBJ2-1; D is unclear. Germline CDR1 reads WNHNN; CDR2 reads SYGVQD (reference sequence). Trimming took off 0 bases at V and 6 bases at J, with 12 bases between the two ends. This CDR3 contains 15 residues. The CDR3 DNA reads as TGCGCCAGCAGTGAGTCGTTCGTTGGGCGCAATGAGCAGTTCTTC. Translating gives CASSESFVGRNEQFF.

In its sample, this clone was seen once. This sequence joins TRBV7-9 and TRBJ2-7, with 11 bases aligning to TRBD2. The V gene's germline CDR1 is SEHNR and CDR2 FQNEAQ (reference sequence). The CDR3 runs to 15 residues. V was clipped by 8 bases and J by 0 bases; unmatched bases: 6. In DNA, the CDR3 is TGTGCCAGCGAGGTGGGGACTAGCGGCTCCTACGAGCAGTACTTC. As protein: CASEVGTSGSYEQYF.

For the CDR3, the DNA is TGTGCCAGCAGTGAACTAGCGGGGTACAATGAGCAGTTCTTC. Its protein product is CASSELAGYNEQFF. This chain uses TRBV2 with TRBJ2-1; 9 bases align to TRBD2. The trim removed 2 bases at V and 4 bases at J, leaving 0 bases unmatched. The CDR3 sequence is 14 residues long. Germline CDR1 and CDR2: SNHLY and FYNNEI.

The V call is TRBV29-1, the J call TRBJ2-7, with a possible D match to TRBD1 (6 bases). Trimming left V 6 bases short and J 2 bases short, with 17 bases between. In germline, CDR1 is SQVTM, CDR2 ANQGSEA. This CDR3 contains 14 residues. This CDR3 is CSVPGVENPYEQYF. The CDR3 region has the DNA TGCAGCGTCCCAGGGGTAGAAAACCCCTACGAGCAGTACTTC.

The rearrangement uses TRBV5-1 and TRBJ1-2, with D possibly matching TRBD1 (6 bases). CDR3 length equals 15 residues. CDR1 and CDR2 (germline): SGHRS, YFSETQ. Trimming pared 4 bases from V and 8 bases from J, leaving 21 bases between. DNA for the CDR3: TGCGCCAGCAGCCCGGATGGGGGCCCTACGCGCGGCTACACCTTC. Translation: CASSPDGGPTRGYTF.

The chain combines TRBV27 with TRBJ2-5; 12 nucleotides agree with TRBD2. The trim removed 6 bases at V and 4 bases at J, leaving 6 bases unmatched. This CDR3 region has 15 residues. Looked up from germline, CDR1 is MNHEY and CDR2 is SMNVEV (reference sequence). CDR3 protein: CASSPSLAGGETQYF. The CDR3 DNA sequence: TGTGCCAGCAGCCCTTCACTAGCGGGAGGAGAGACCCAGTACTTC.

The chain links TRBV2 to TRBJ2-1; 7 positions agree with TRBD2. The CDR3 contains 12 residues. Germline V gene sequence: CDR1 SNHLY, CDR2 FYNNEI. V was pared by 6 bases and J by 10 bases, with 6 bases of the junction left unmatched. CDR3 coding DNA: TGTGCCAGCAGGCGAGATAGCGGGGAGCAGTTCTTC. This gives the protein CASRRDSGEQFF.

The chain links TRBV25-1 to TRBJ1-4; the match to TRBD1 covers 7 bases. After removal of 6 bases from V and 8 bases from J, the junction contained 12 bases not matched to a gene. The CDR3 covers 15 residues. The germline gives CDR1 MGHDK, CDR2 SYGVNS. The CDR3 protein is CASRPPEGAREKLFF. CDR3 in DNA: TGTGCCAGCAGGCCCCCGGAGGGGGCACGAGAAAAACTGTTTTTT.

This clone showed up just a few times. The chain uses TRBV7-8 and TRBJ2-3, with TRBD1 identical over 8 bases. The V and J ends lost 6 bases and 3 bases, in that order; junction bases with no gene match: 8. Germline CDR1 and CDR2: SGHVS and FQNEAQ. The CDR3 is made up of 15 amino acids. The CDR3 loop is CASSSRGRRTDTQYF. CDR3 bases: TGTGCCAGCAGTTCCAGGGGGCGGAGGACAGATACGCAGTATTTT. The full variable domain, completed using reference TRBV7-8 and TRBJ2-3, is GAGVSQSPRYKVAKRGQDVALRCDPISGHVSLFWYQQALGQGPEFLTYFQNEAQLDKSGLPSDRFFAERPEGSVSTLKIQRTQQEDSAVYLCASSSRGRRTDTQYFGPGTRLTVL.